The source of this T cell receptor (beta chain) is a study of identical twins. Each CDR3 protein gets one entry after TCRdb re-called the 5' RACE reads with MiXCR. The sample records about 720,000 distinct CDR3 sequences, over 8.5% being singletons. The CDR3 totals 13 residues. Deletions cut 0 bases from V and 7 bases from J, with 7 bases between. The V gene's germline CDR1 is LGHDT and CDR2 YNNKEL (reference sequence). This sample was shared with a second study, whose subject was yellow fever vaccine responses in identical twins. That study adds: Twins' vaccine T cell responses reportedly seemed partly convergent and partly personalized.

The TCR was taken from a woman aged 18-29 years in good health. The chain carries TRBV3-1 and TRBJ1-5, with unresolved D. Sequenced sample: PBMCs. The CDR3 loop reads CASSQDLYQPQHF. For the CDR3, the DNA is TGTGCCAGCAGCCAAGATCTATACCAGCCCCAGCATTTT. Looking up the rest from reference TRBV3-1 and TRBJ1-5 gives the full variable domain: DTAVSQTPKYLVTQMGNDKSIKCEQNLGHDTMYWYKQDSKKFLKIMFSYNNKELIINETVPNRFSPKSPDKAHLNLHINSLELGDSAVYFCASSQDLYQPQHFGDGTRLSIL.